The subject of this entry is one T cell receptor beta chain. The antigen is not known. Assay used: immunoSEQ multiplex PCR; TCRdb lists only in-frame clones, some missing. The table records about 11,000 clones, about 76% of them present only once. Brentuximab vedotin exposure varied, and every patient relapsed after autologous stem cell transplantation. Patients showed best responses of complete response, partial response or progressive disease. The ends were cut back, 5 bases at V and 5 bases at J, with 19 bases in the middle. The CDR3 consists of 16 residues. The germline CDR1 and CDR2 sequences are LNHNV and YYDKDF (reference sequence). The sample is drawn from a study of PD-1 blockade in classical Hodgkin lymphoma. Study-level points and caveats: According to reports, newly diagnosed patients had lower baseline TCR diversity than healthy donors, and relapsed/refractory patients had lower baseline TCR diversity still. Complete responders possessed baseline diversity comparable to newly diagnosed patients. Nothing has yet pinned down what causes the repertoire differences, possibly disease activity or prior therapy.

The material sequenced was peripheral blood mononuclear cells (PBMCs), taken at baseline. This chain joins TRBV15 and TRBJ2-1; the D gene is possibly TRBD2 (5 bases). The TCR originated in a human donor with classical Hodgkin lymphoma. The CDR3 protein is CATSRRGEAGNNEQFF. CDR3 in DNA: TGTGCCACCAGCCGACGGGGAGAGGCCGGAAACAATGAGCAGTTCTTC.